These T cell receptor beta chains were read from a single sample in a study of T cell changes during pregnancy in multiple sclerosis. TCRdb's table, derived via immunoSEQ multiplex PCR, lists solely in-frame clones and lacks some. This sample has around 56,000 clones; roughly nine tenths occur once, and the top ten carry roughly 0.76%. The sample consisted of CD4+ T cells from peripheral blood mononuclear cells, taken in the first trimester of pregnancy. These receptors originate from a female donor with multiple sclerosis, enrolled in a pregnancy study. The CDR3 runs from the conserved cysteine through the conserved F or W.

>TRBJ1-1|13|TRBV7-3
CASSRDRGTEAFF
>TRBJ2-2|14|TRBV7-8
CASSLGTSGVGLFF
>TRBJ2-1|14|TRBV29-1
CSVAGTSYPNEQFF
>TRBJ1-1|14|TRBV19
CASTYRGRHTEAFF
>TRBJ2-5|14|TRBV7-2
CASKRGGGEETQYF
>TRBJ2-1|17|TRBV9
CASSVGSGGAWGNEQFF
>TRBJ1-1|14|TRBV5-4
CASSLGSGGTEAFF
>TRBJ1-3|14|TRBV11-2
CASRISGNGNTIYF
>TRBJ2-3|15|TRBV5-1
CASSSGQAVTDTQYF
>TRBJ2-3|14|TRBV19
CASTDRGRTDTQYF
>TRBJ1-1|14|TRBV6-5
CASSYSGEGTEAFF
>TRBJ2-7|16|TRBV5-6
CASTSSSSGALREQYF
>TRBJ2-1|19|TRBV4-2
CASSQASFGLAGGLEEQFF
>TRBJ1-4|15|TRBV7-2
CASSPGGAGNEKLFF
>TRBJ1-1|11|TRBV25-1
CASRETTMAFF
>TRBJ2-7|13|TRBV6-1
CASRGTETYEQYF
>TRBJ1-2|16|TRBV4-2
CASSQDRVRLNYGYTF
>TRBJ1-5|14|TRBV7-9
CASSYGQYNQPQHF
>TRBJ2-5|14|TRBV11-3
CASSLGPGQETQYF
>TRBJ2-7|14|TRBV11-2
CASSPPGTTYEQYF
>TRBJ2-1|13|TRBV7-7
CASSPGQNNEQFF
>TRBJ1-5|13|TRBV6-5
CASSPVPNQPQHF
>TRBJ1-2|15|TRBV19
CASRSLAGANYGYTF
>TRBJ2-3|18|TRBV5-1
CASSPGLAGGFSTDTQYF
>TRBJ1-3|16|TRBV7-9
CASSLAEAISGNTIYF
>TRBJ2-5|15|TRBV7-2
CASSLLRGVAETQYF
>TRBJ1-4|15|TRBV9
CASSPHPATNEKLFF
>TRBJ1-2|14|TRBV5-6
CASSLERSNYGYTF
>TRBJ2-7|14|TRBV18
CASSLDRVGSEQYF
>TRBJ2-1|13|TRBV19
CASYGLRYNEQFF
>TRBJ1-2|13|TRBV6-1
CASIEGTAYGYTF
>TRBJ1-1|14|TRBV7-8
CASSSQGYGTEAFF
>TRBJ1-1|13|TRBV9
CASSPAGWGEAFF
>TRBJ1-5|12|TRBV6-6
CASSSAEQPQHF
>TRBJ2-1|15|TRBV7-9
CASSLTAGLDNEQFF
>TRBJ1-2|11|TRBV6-8
CASRQSGGYTF
>TRBJ2-7|14|TRBV6-5
CASNPGTTPYEQYF
>TRBJ1-5|16|TRBV15
CATSRDSPGGNQPQHF
>TRBJ1-1|13|TRBV18
CASSLDRNTEAFF
>TRBJ1-1|14|TRBV10-3
CALDRAKAVTEAFF
>TRBJ2-7|12|TRBV10-3
CAISRGQEQRNF
>TRBJ2-5|14|TRBV7-2
CASSLDRFQETQYF
>TRBJ2-1|16|TRBV7-3
CASSRDIRASYNEQFF
>TRBJ2-3|15|TRBV11-2
CASSQARFAYDTQYF
>TRBJ2-5|15|TRBV7-2
CASSLDRGNLETQYF
>TRBJ2-5|16|TRBV13
CASSSPLAGGLETQYF